This note documents a single T cell receptor (beta chain) sequence. The sample originates from a study of OX40 agonist ivuxolimab in advanced cancers. Germline assignment: CDR1 MDHEN and CDR2 SYDVKM. Between the trimmed V and J ends, which lost 6 bases and 6 bases, there was a span of 8 bases. The length of the CDR3 is 11 residues. Some clones are missing from TCRdb's copy, which holds only in-frame ones; the method was immunoSEQ multiplex PCR. The table includes fewer than 40,000 clones, about nine tenths detected once. The V call is TRBV28, the J call TRBJ1-1; D is uncertain. Source: CD4+ or CD8+ T cells sorted from blood, taken in a trial of the OX40 agonist ivuxolimab. This clonotype originated in an adult with an advanced solid tumor such as melanoma, head and neck, liver or kidney cancer. CDR3 in amino acids: CASRGKPEAFF. The CDR3 region has the DNA TGTGCCAGCAGGGGGAAGCCTGAAGCTTTCTTT.